Listed here is a single TCR beta chain. Its target is unknown. Cultured CD4+ T cell DNA underwent sequencing with the Oncomine TCR Beta short-read assay. Each CDR3 protein gets one entry after TCRdb re-called the PCR reads with MiXCR. Here the sample spans around 19,000 distinct CDR3 sequences, more than 50% being singletons. Germline lookup yields CDR1 DFQATT and CDR2 SNEGSKA (reference sequence). The CDR3 extends over 13 amino acids. The junction had 6 bases not matched to a gene; V was cut back by 5 bases and J by 5 bases. This entry is derived from a study of vaccination and CD4 T cells after COVID-19. Specified treatment: approximately 11-day PBMC culture with coronavirus spike peptide pools or control peptides (ViraFEST assay).

The chain links TRBV20-1 to TRBJ2-3, with 8 positions matching TRBD2. Material: CD4+ T cells from blood, cultured in vitro. The sequence derives from a human donor who had recovered from COVID-19. For the CDR3, the DNA is TGCAGTGCTCTATTGACTAGCGAAGATACGCAGTATTTT. Translating it yields CSALLTSEDTQYF.